The rows below give T cell receptor beta chains drawn from one sample of a study of CD8+CD57+ T cells in acquired aplastic anemia. TCRdb fed the reads into MiXCR, producing one record per CDR3 protein. The data show about 120,000 distinct CDR3 sequences, roughly 55% seen once. Sequences were obtained from sorted CD4+, CD8+, or CD8+CD57+ T cells (not recorded which) from PBMCs. These receptors were obtained from a human donor with aplastic anemia. CDR3s include the opening cysteine and the closing phenylalanine or tryptophan. D genes are given only for firm matches. Size is stated for part of the rows, as once, few or many counts, or as a class when the clone is expanded.

>TRBJ1-6|TRBD1|TRBV2|medium-sized
CASRQGGPRSPLHF
TGTGCCAGCCGTCAGGGGGGGCCTAGATCACCCCTCCACTTT
>TRBJ2-2|-|TRBV25-1|-
CASSEGDPSTGELFF
TGTGCCAGCAGTGAAGGGGACCCGAGTACCGGGGAGCTGTTTTTT
>TRBJ1-2|TRBD1|TRBV12-3/TRBV12-4|many
CASRTWDRVINYGYTF
TGTGCCAGCAGAACCTGGGACAGGGTAATTAACTATGGCTACACCTTC
>TRBJ2-2|-|TRBV7-8|-
CASNTGHPNTGELSF
TGTGCCAGCAACACAGGACATCCGAACACCGGGGAGCTGTCTTTT
>TRBJ2-3|-|TRBV9|-
CASSVAQRTDTQYF
TGCGCCAGCAGCGTAGCTCAGCGAACAGATACGCAGTATTTT
>TRBJ2-1|TRBD2|TRBV3-1|-
CASSLSGRAYNEQFF
TGTGCCAGCAGCCTTAGCGGGAGGGCCTACAATGAGCAGTTCTTC
>TRBJ2-3|TRBD2|TRBV10-3|once
CASVAGTSGGGDTQYF
TGTGCCAGTGTAGCCGGGACTAGCGGGGGGGGAGATACGCAGTATTTT
>TRBJ2-1|-|TRBV9|many
CASGGSNEQFF
TGTGCCAGCGGGGGCTCCAATGAGCAGTTCTTC
>TRBJ2-7|-|TRBV9|once
CASRASSSYEQYF
TGTGCCAGCAGGGCGTCGAGCTCCTACGAGCAGTACTTC
>TRBJ2-7|TRBD1|TRBV11-2|many
CASSLDQDRGQPYEQYF
TGTGCCAGCAGCTTAGACCAGGACAGGGGTCAACCCTACGAGCAGTACTTC
>TRBJ2-6|-|TRBV5-5|-
CASSLVGRPGANVLTF
TGTGCCAGCAGCTTGGTGGGGCGCCCTGGGGCCAACGTCCTGACTTTC
>TRBJ2-2|-|TRBV7-9|-
CASRAPVGELFF
TGTGCCAGCAGAGCCCCAGTAGGGGAGCTGTTTTTT
>TRBJ1-2|-|TRBV25-1|-
CASSVNYGYTF
TGTGCCAGCAGTGTAAACTATGGCTACACCTTC
>TRBJ2-3|TRBD1|TRBV13|-
CASSLRQGLTDTQYF
TGTGCCAGCAGCTTACGACAGGGTCTCACAGATACGCAGTATTTT
>TRBJ2-5|-|TRBV7-9|-
CASSLPSGETQYF
TGTGCCAGCAGCTTACCCAGCGGGGAGACCCAGTACTTC
>TRBJ2-5|TRBD1|TRBV5-6|many
CASSPGGTGSRETQYF
TGTGCCAGCAGCCCAGGCGGGACAGGGAGCAGGGAGACCCAGTACTTC
>TRBJ2-5|TRBD1|TRBV7-8|-
CASSATGQERTQYF
TGTGCCAGCAGCGCCACGGGACAGGAGCGGACCCAGTACTTC
>TRBJ1-6|-|TRBV5-6|-
CASSLRQGYSPLHF
TGTGCCAGCAGCTTGAGGCAGGGCTATTCACCCCTCCACTTT
>TRBJ2-1|TRBD2|TRBV11-2|-
CASSLESGRAEQFF
TGTGCCAGCAGCTTGGAAAGCGGGAGGGCTGAGCAGTTCTTC
>TRBJ2-4|-|TRBV28|-
CASRPIGSAKNIQYF
TGTGCCAGCAGACCTATAGGGAGTGCCAAAAACATTCAGTACTTC
>TRBJ1-1|-|TRBV25-1|-
CASSEPLGRQHTEAFF
TGTGCCAGCAGTGAACCCCTCGGACGTCAGCACACTGAAGCTTTCTTT
>TRBJ2-2|TRBD1|TRBV10-3|-
CAISPGQGLSGELFF
TGTGCCATCAGCCCGGGACAGGGTTTATCCGGGGAGCTGTTTTTT
>TRBJ2-7|-|TRBV20-1|-
CSARRGAYEQYF
TGCAGTGCTAGGCGCGGAGCCTACGAGCAGTACTTC
>TRBJ1-6|TRBD1|TRBV6-5|many
CASSSALRDSHNSPLHF
TGTGCCAGCAGTTCCGCCCTCCGGGACAGCCATAATTCACCCCTCCACTTT
>TRBJ2-7|TRBD2|TRBV2|-
CAGGRLAGEDEQYF
TGTGCCGGGGGGCGGCTAGCGGGAGAAGACGAGCAGTACTTC
>TRBJ1-4|-|TRBV12-3/TRBV12-4|once
CASRLTVRGSNEKLFF
TGTGCCAGCAGGTTGACCGTCAGGGGTTCTAATGAAAAACTGTTTTTT
>TRBJ1-2|-|TRBV12-3/TRBV12-4|-
CASSHGRIYGYTF
TGTGCCAGCAGCCACGGACGGATCTATGGCTACACCTTC
>TRBJ2-2|-|TRBV2|many
CASSERHSSGELFF
TGTGCCAGCAGTGAACGGCACAGCTCCGGGGAGCTGTTTTTT
>TRBJ1-6|TRBD1|TRBV5-4|-
CASSSYAAGGSSPLHF
TGTGCCAGCAGCTCATATGCGGCAGGGGGGAGTTCACCCCTCCACTTT
>TRBJ2-7|-|TRBV20-1|-
CSAREVQGYEQYF
TGCAGTGCTAGAGAGGTTCAGGGCTACGAGCAGTACTTC
>TRBJ1-1|-|TRBV6-2/TRBV6-3|many
CASSWDRNTEAFF
TGTGCCAGCAGTTGGGACCGGAACACTGAAGCTTTCTTT
>TRBJ2-7|-|TRBV20-1|many
CSAREIERFSGAGAYEQYF
TGCAGTGCTAGAGAGATTGAGAGATTCAGTGGCGCAGGAGCTTACGAGCAGTACTTC
>TRBJ1-5|-|TRBV19|once
CASSRGAGGNQPQHF
TGTGCCAGTAGTAGGGGGGCGGGGGGCAATCAGCCCCAGCATTTT
>TRBJ1-1|-|TRBV20-1|-
CSAAPEGAPMNTEAFF
TGCAGTGCAGCACCCGAAGGGGCCCCTATGAACACTGAAGCTTTCTTT